Listed below are T cell receptor beta chains from one sample, sequenced in a study of T-cell memory formation after mild COVID-19. TCRdb recomputed calls from the 5' RACE reads with MiXCR, one row per CDR3 protein. Of 300,000 to 400,000 distinct CDR3 sequences listed, 25% to 30% are singletons. What was sequenced was PBMCs or a T cell subset sorted from them (not recorded which). The receptor source for this set is an adult woman who had mild COVID-19 (a few samples of this study predate the infection). Cell type and time point are not known. Each CDR3 is given with its conserved first and last residue. Each record gives: D gene, V gene, CDR3 protein. The D gene is left open where the match is weak.

TRBD1 TRBV29-1 CSVLTGGHTEAFF
TRBD1 TRBV5-5 CASSLGTGGNQPQHF
NA TRBV6-1 CASRGWEQYF
NA TRBV5-5 CASSLGGTADTQYF
NA TRBV12-3/TRBV12-4 CASSLGPNLGEQYF
NA TRBV5-1 CASSPGGESYGYTF
TRBD1 TRBV10-3 CAISDLTGGYTEAFF
NA TRBV5-1 CASSLSQYGYTF
NA TRBV12-5 CATIGPSSYNEQFF
TRBD2 TRBV2 CASKRGSYEQYF
NA TRBV7-9 CASSLILPELFF
NA TRBV7-9 CASSPRGTSEKLFF
TRBD1 TRBV7-2 CASSEQGSPPYEQYF
TRBD2 TRBV29-1 CSVRTSGSILDTQYF
NA TRBV24-1 CATRHSTDTQYF
NA TRBV6-6 CASKGATSNYGYTF
NA TRBV15 CATSRGAGTSTDTQYF
NA TRBV10-3 CAISESKDTGELFF
TRBD1 TRBV12-5 CASGSWTGLGMNTEAFF
TRBD2 TRBV5-1 CASSSTSGGANTGELFF
NA TRBV5-1 CASSLEPANVLTF
TRBD1 TRBV6-5 CASSRTGGNWELFF
TRBD2 TRBV20-1 CSARSPLAGDTDTQYF
TRBD1 TRBV5-1 CASSPGTGEWYGYTF
NA TRBV7-6 CASSPWTADTQYF
NA TRBV11-2 CASSVRGAATAQYF
NA TRBV25-1 CASSEYWGGVETQYF
TRBD2 TRBV12-3/TRBV12-4 CASSLDSGRLYF
NA TRBV29-1 CSVEDTVPEAFF
TRBD1 TRBV7-9 CASSPPRQGEMNTEAFF
NA TRBV4-1 CASSQVGVRLTDTQYF
NA TRBV20-1 CSAPGEVGYEQYF
NA TRBV6-4 CASSDSFSNPYNEQFF
TRBD2 TRBV29-1 CSAGLEDEQFF
TRBD1 TRBV30 CAWISPWTGGEKLFF
NA TRBV15 CATSRGAASSYNEQFF
TRBD1 TRBV29-1 CSVGDSIYGYTF
NA TRBV6-2/TRBV6-3 CASSVGSPTDTQYF
NA TRBV15 CATSIGGSMNTEAFF